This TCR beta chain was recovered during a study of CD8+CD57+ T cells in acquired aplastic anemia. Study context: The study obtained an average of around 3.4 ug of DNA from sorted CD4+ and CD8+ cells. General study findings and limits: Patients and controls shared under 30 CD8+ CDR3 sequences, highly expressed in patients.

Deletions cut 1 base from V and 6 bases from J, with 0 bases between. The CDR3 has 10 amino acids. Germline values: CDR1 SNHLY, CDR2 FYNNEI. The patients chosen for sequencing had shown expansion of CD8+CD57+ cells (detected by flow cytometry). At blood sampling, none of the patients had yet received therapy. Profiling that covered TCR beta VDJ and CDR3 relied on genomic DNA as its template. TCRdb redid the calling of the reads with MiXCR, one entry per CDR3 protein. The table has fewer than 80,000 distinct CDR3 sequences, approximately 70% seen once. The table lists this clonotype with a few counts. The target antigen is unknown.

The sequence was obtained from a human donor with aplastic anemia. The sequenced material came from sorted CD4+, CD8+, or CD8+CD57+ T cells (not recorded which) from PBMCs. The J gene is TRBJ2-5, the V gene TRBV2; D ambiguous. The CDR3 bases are TGTGCCAGCAGTGAAGAGACCCAGTACTTC. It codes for CASSEETQYF. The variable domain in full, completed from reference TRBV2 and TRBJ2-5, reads EPEVTQTPSHQVTQMGQEVILRCVPISNHLYFYWYRQILGQKVEFLVSFYNNEISEKSEIFDDQFSVERPDGSNFTLKIRSTKLEDSAMYFCASSEETQYFGPGTRLLVL.